A selection of T cell receptor beta chains follows, all from one sample in a study of T cell clonotyping in hematopoietic cell transplantation. The repertoire was sequenced with immunoSEQ multiplex PCR; TCRdb's copy has only in-frame clones and lacks some. This table holds over 6,000 clones, about 83% found once. This specimen consisted of peripheral blood mononuclear cells, obtained 100 days after allogeneic stem cell transplant. The receptors stem from a female patient in her thirties or forties who had an allogeneic stem cell transplant from a related donor, so the T cells may come from the graft donor. Some clones in this sample may be carry-over from other donors' samples. The conserved cysteine and the conserved F or W are not part of the CDR3 here. D genes are given only for firm matches.

j_gene: TRBJ2-2; d_gene: .; v_gene: TRBV27; CDR3aa: ASSPLEGSLRGTGELF
j_gene: TRBJ2-2; d_gene: TRBD1; v_gene: TRBV15; CDR3aa: ATSRDLRTGGPGELF
j_gene: TRBJ2-7; d_gene: .; v_gene: TRBV18; CDR3aa: ASSAGTLYEQY
j_gene: TRBJ1-2; d_gene: TRBD1; v_gene: TRBV11-3; CDR3aa: ASSPGGDRGDGYGYT
j_gene: TRBJ2-2; d_gene: TRBD2; v_gene: TRBV5-4; CDR3aa: ASSSQAGVGLSTGELF
j_gene: TRBJ2-1; d_gene: .; v_gene: TRBV7-2; CDR3aa: ASSLTLAVGGEQF
j_gene: TRBJ2-1; d_gene: TRBD2; v_gene: TRBV7-9; CDR3aa: ASSQTSGYNEQF
j_gene: TRBJ2-2; d_gene: .; v_gene: TRBV30; CDR3aa: AFDSQGNTGELF
j_gene: TRBJ2-7; d_gene: TRBD1; v_gene: TRBV6-1; CDR3aa: ASSEYTGTGGAYEQY
j_gene: TRBJ2-1; d_gene: TRBD2; v_gene: TRBV6-6; CDR3aa: ASSSPRAGAYNEQF
j_gene: TRBJ1-5; d_gene: .; v_gene: TRBV6-1; CDR3aa: ASSDRENAQPQH